Shown below are 23 T cell receptor beta chains from a single sample sequenced in a study of glioma-infiltrating T cells. Amplification of TCR alpha and beta CDR3 regions from RNA used iRepertoire nested multiplex PCR. TCRdb reprocessed the multiplex PCR reads with MiXCR, giving one entry per CDR3 protein. The sample lists around 93,000 distinct CDR3 sequences, around 37% occurring once. The specimen was glioma tissue, nonneoplastic brain tissue, or PBMCs (not recorded which). The receptors stem from a human donor with low-grade glioma or glioblastoma, undergoing nonglioma brain surgery, or in good health (not recorded which).

V and J are TRBV15 and TRBJ2-5, with 12 bases identical to TRBD2. The CDR3 covers 18 residues. J was trimmed by 5 bases and V by 0 bases; bases with no gene match: 10. The germline V gene has CDR1 LNHNV and CDR2 YYDKDF (reference sequence). The CDR3 DNA reads TGTGCCACCAGCAGAGATACCCTAGCGGGAGGGCCGTTGGAGACCCAGTACTTC. This codes for CATSRDTLAGGPLETQYF.

The V call is TRBV2, the J call TRBJ2-7, with unresolved D. CDR1 and CDR2 (germline): SNHLY, FYNNEI. The CDR3 totals 10 residues. Trimming took 6 bases from V and 4 from J, leaving 4 bases between them. The DNA for the CDR3 is TGTGCCAGCAGGGTATACGAGCAGTACTTC. This encodes CASRVYEQYF.

The chain links TRBV6-5 to TRBJ2-1; D gene unclear. Trimming cost V 7 bases and J 4 bases, with 8 bases left between them. The CDR3 totals 12 residues. Germline CDR1 reads MNHEY; CDR2 reads SVGAGI. Here the CDR3 reads CASIYSYNEQFF. CDR3 nucleotide sequence: TGTGCCAGCATTTATAGTTACAATGAGCAGTTCTTC.

This clonotype was seen more than once but under ten times. The chain joins TRBV20-1 to TRBJ1-1; weak D call: TRBD1 (5 bases). This CDR3 comprises 14 residues. Germline CDR1 is DFQATT and CDR2 is SNEGSKA (reference sequence). The V end lost 5 bases, the J end lost 2 bases, and 15 bases lay between the germline ends. The CDR3 nucleotides are TGCAGTGCTCCGACTAGCGGGGGAAACACTGAAGCTTTCTTT. It is translated as CSAPTSGGNTEAFF.

This clonotype was found many times. The V call is TRBV6-5, the J call TRBJ2-7; no firm D call. Germline CDR1 is MNHEY and CDR2 is SVGAGI. The V end was cut by 2 bases, the J end by 0 bases, with 5 bases between. The CDR3 is 13 amino acids. CDR3: CASSYQSSYEQYF. The CDR3 coding sequence is TGTGCCAGCAGTTACCAAAGCTCCTACGAGCAGTACTTC.

This clonotype has at least ten counts. The gene calls are TRBV3-1 and TRBJ2-7; D gene unclear. Trimming stripped 3 bases from V and 0 bases from J, with 6 bases between. Germline V CDR1 and CDR2: LGHDT, YNNKEL (reference sequence). The CDR3 is made up of 13 amino acids. CDR3: CASSHLHSYEQYF. For the CDR3, the DNA is TGTGCCAGCAGCCACCTTCACTCCTACGAGCAGTACTTC.

The chain is built from TRBV7-6 and TRBJ2-7, with 10 bases identical to TRBD2. This CDR3 has 19 amino acids. The trim removed 2 bases at V and 2 bases at J, leaving 15 bases unmatched. The germline V gene has CDR1 SGHVS and CDR2 FNYEAQ. CDR3 sequence: CASSLLVVSSGRSTYEQYF. The CDR3 coding sequence is TGTGCCAGCAGCTTACTGGTGGTCAGTAGCGGGAGGAGTACCTACGAGCAGTACTTC.

The chain couples TRBV4-2 to TRBJ1-1; D gene ambiguous. From germline, CDR1 is LGHNA and CDR2 YNFKEQ. The ends were cut back, 8 bases at V and 5 bases at J, with 18 bases in the middle. The CDR3 loop spans 14 amino acids. The CDR3 here is CASGPHGWDTEAFF. The CDR3 bases are TGTGCCAGCGGCCCCCATGGTTGGGATACTGAAGCTTTCTTT.

The chain uses TRBV27 and TRBJ2-3, with TRBD2 identical over 9 bases. Germline CDR1 MNHEY, CDR2 SMNVEV (reference sequence). The CDR3 length is 16 residues. Trimming at V came to 6 bases and at J to 8 bases, leaving 15 bases not matched to a gene. The CDR3: CASRRIAGVPGGTQYF. The CDR3 coding sequence is TGTGCCAGCAGAAGAATAGCGGGAGTACCAGGAGGTACGCAGTATTTT.

This clonotype came up many times. The chain couples TRBV6-5 to TRBJ1-2; TRBD1 is a possible D gene (6 bases). V dropped 0 bases and J dropped 4 bases, with 9 bases sitting between them. In germline, CDR1 is MNHEY, CDR2 SVGAGI. This CDR3 spans 14 amino acids. DNA for the CDR3: TGTGCCAGCAGTTACTCGACACAGGGCTATGGCTACACCTTC. Encoded protein: CASSYSTQGYGYTF.

This clonotype was seen a single time. This rearrangement joins TRBV28 to TRBJ2-3; the D is unclear. Trimming left V 6 bases short and J 4 bases short, with 11 bases between. The CDR3 is 13 residues long. Germline CDR1 and CDR2: MDHEN and SYDVKM. CDR3 amino acids: CASSVGRADTQYF. The CDR3 DNA follows: TGTGCCAGCAGCGTCGGACGGGCAGATACGCAGTATTTT.

The sample holds many counts of this clonotype. This chain uses TRBV2 with TRBJ1-2; 8 bases line up with TRBD1. The CDR3 is 15 residues long. V was clipped by 7 bases and J by 7 bases; unmatched bases: 14. Germline CDR1 and CDR2: SNHLY and FYNNEI. This chain's CDR3 is CASIPNGQGSFGYTF. Written as DNA, the CDR3 is TGTGCCAGCATCCCGAACGGACAGGGAAGTTTTGGCTACACCTTC.

Ten or more counts support this clonotype. V and J are TRBV9 and TRBJ2-3, with D hard to call. V was shortened by 0 bases and J by 13 bases, with 15 bases between the two germline ends. CDR1 and CDR2 from the germline V gene are SGDLS and YYNGEE. This CDR3 spans 13 amino acids. Written as DNA, the CDR3 is TGTGCCAGCAGCGTAGCCCTGGGCGGTGTGGAGTATTTT. Translation: CASSVALGGVEYF.

At least ten counts were recorded for this clonotype. This chain links TRBV5-4 with TRBJ1-5; D is perhaps TRBD1 (6 bases). The V end lost 0 bases, the J end lost 6 bases, and 10 bases lay between the germline ends. This CDR3 is 14 amino acids long. Germline-derived CDR1 and CDR2 are SGHNT and YYREEE (reference sequence). CDR3 residues: CASSLAGEGQPQHF. The CDR3 DNA is TGTGCCAGCAGCTTGGCAGGGGAGGGTCAGCCCCAGCATTTT. Combining the CDR3 with reference TRBV5-4 and TRBJ1-5 gives the whole variable domain ETGVTQSPTHLIKTRGQQVTLRCSSQSGHNTVSWYQQALGQGPQFIFQYYREEENGRGNFPPRFSGLQFPNYSSELNVNALELDDSALYLCASSLAGEGQPQHFGDGTRLSIL.

This clonotype has ten or more counts. The chain recombines TRBV5-4 with TRBJ2-3, with unresolved D. Germline assignment: CDR1 SGHNT and CDR2 YYREEE (reference sequence). The CDR3 is 14 residues long. Trimming pared 4 bases from V and 0 bases from J, leaving 9 bases between. CDR3 loop: CASSHYGSTDTQYF. The DNA of the CDR3 is TGTGCCAGCAGCCACTACGGAAGCACAGATACGCAGTATTTT.

This clonotype occurred many times. The chain joins TRBV7-2 to TRBJ1-2, with unresolved D. V lost 3 bases to trimming and J lost 7 bases, with 9 bases between them. In germline, CDR1 is SGHTA, CDR2 FQGNSA. The CDR3 totals 12 residues. The CDR3, as DNA: TGTGCCAGCAGCTTTGGAGGAGGTGGCTACACCTTC. Its translation: CASSFGGGGYTF.

This clonotype showed up many times. The V gene is TRBV4-1, the J gene TRBJ2-2; D is unclear. CDR1 is MGHRA, CDR2 YSYEKL, per germline. The CDR3 consists of 12 residues. The V and J ends lost 6 bases and 1 base respectively, with 3 bases between them. The CDR3 is CASRQNTGELFF. The CDR3 region has the DNA TGCGCCAGCAGGCAGAACACCGGGGAGCTGTTTTTT.

Turning to this clonotype: This CDR3 is missing its conserved last phenylalanine or tryptophan, likely due to a read error. This chain connects TRBV12-3 or TRBV12-4 to TRBJ2-1; possibly TRBD2 for D (5 bases). The CDR3 consists of 15 residues. CDR3: CASSLTSGPYNKQFS. The CDR3 nucleotides read TGTGCCAGCAGTTTGACCAGCGGCCCCTACAATAAGCAGTTCTCC.

In this sample, this clonotype turned up once. A much larger clone differs by one base, so this may be a read error. V gene TRBV25-1 combines with J gene TRBJ2-5; TRBD2 agrees at 14 bases. The CDR3 contains 18 residues. The J segment lost 4 bases and the V segment lost 0 bases, leaving 7 bases of the junction unmatched. CDR1 is MGHDK and CDR2 is SYGVNS in the germline V gene. This CDR3 is CASSEYRGTSGRRETQYF. CDR3 coding DNA: TGTGCCAGCAGTGAATATCGGGGGACTAGCGGGAGAAGAGAGACCCAGTACTTC.

This clonotype was counted at least ten times. V is TRBV6-1 and J is TRBJ1-4; the D gene is possibly TRBD1 (5 bases). Germline values: CDR1 MNHNS, CDR2 SASEGT. The CDR3 spans 14 residues. Trimming removed 3 bases at V and 7 bases at J, with 12 bases between. The CDR3 here is CASSDRRGGEKLFF. CDR3 DNA sequence: TGTGCCAGCAGTGACAGGAGGGGAGGTGAAAAACTGTTTTTT.

Concerning this clonotype itself: The limits of the CDR3 on the DNA are not certain, so only TCRdb's listed CDR3 is given. This chain links TRBV6-2 or TRBV6-3 with TRBJ1-2. The CDR3 comprises 19 residues, both ends counted. Germline V CDR1 and CDR2: MNHEY, SVGEGT. The CDR3 loop is CASSIYLCSVDGRTYGYTF.

To note about this clonotype: An end of the junction does not agree with germline; a read error may underlie this. The V gene is TRBV7-9, the J gene TRBJ2-1, with 7 bases fitting TRBD1. The CDR3 loop spans 14 amino acids. Per the germline V gene, CDR1 is SEHNR and CDR2 is FQNEAQ (reference sequence). The chain's CDR3 is CASRTYDRANGQFF. The CDR3 nucleotides read TGTGCCAGCAGAACATACGACAGGGCGAATGGGCAGTTCTTC.

Details on this clonotype: Possible read error: a much larger clone is one base away. The chain employs TRBV11-3 and TRBJ2-3; 7 bases are a match to TRBD2. The V gene end was trimmed by 5 bases and the J gene end by 0 bases; junction bases not matched to a gene: 8. The V gene's germline CDR1 is SGHNT and CDR2 YENEEA. The length of the CDR3 is 16 residues. The DNA for the CDR3 is TGTGCCAGCAGCAACCGGGAGGAATTAAGCACAGATACGCAGTATTTT. Translation gives CASSNREELSTDTQYF.